Listed here are 29 T cell receptor beta chains from one sample, sequenced in a study of T cells in women clearing cervical HPV infection. This table comes from immunoSEQ multiplex PCR, and its TCRdb copy is limited to in-frame clones, with some not included. The sample has some 20,000 clones. Sample: blood buffy coat. The receptors were sampled from a woman between 18 and 70 years old with a cervical HPV16 infection that either progressed to CIN3+ or cleared (not recorded which).

With regard to this clone: The read falls 3 residues short of the CDR3 end, and the missing part is taken from the germline J gene. The gene calls are TRBV30 and TRBJ1-2; 7 bases line up with TRBD1. Germline V gives CDR1 GTSNPN, CDR2 SVGIG (reference sequence). The CDR3 has 15 amino acids. CDR3 DNA (partial): TGTGCCTGGGGTAATAATAACAGGGGCTACTACGAC. Translation gives CAWGNNNRGYYD. The entire CDR3 is CAWGNNNRGYYDYTF.

A remark on this clone: Read sequence stops 3 residues before the CDR3 end, and the germline J gene provides the missing end. This sequence joins TRBV19 and TRBJ2-7; 9 bases are a match to TRBD2. Losses at the gene ends were 4 bases for V and 3 bases for J; bases not matched to a gene: 7. Germline loops: CDR1 LNHDA, CDR2 SQIVND (reference sequence). The CDR3 consists of 15 residues. Incomplete CDR3 DNA: TGTGCCAGTAGTACATTGCGGGAGGGAGGCTACGAG. Amino acid sequence: CASSTLREGGYE. The full CDR3 sequence reads CASSTLREGGYEQYF.

Details on this clone: The read stops 3 residues short of the end of the CDR3; the missing end is completed from the germline J gene. The rearrangement joins TRBV9 to TRBJ2-2, with TRBD1 matching 9 bases. The CDR3 totals 15 residues. Germline V gives CDR1 SGDLS, CDR2 YYNGEE. J lost 10 bases, V lost 4 bases, and 11 bases had no gene match. The CDR3 here is CASSPPGQGKEELFF. The CDR3 DNA, read in part, is TGTGCCAGCAGCCCCCCGGGACAGGGTAAAGAGGAG.

On this clone itself: The sequenced fragment ends 3 residues before the CDR3 boundary, so the rest is inferred from the germline J gene. The chain links TRBV18 to TRBJ2-7, with 7 nucleotides matching TRBD1. J gave up 3 bases and V 1 base, and 0 bases lay outside the gene matches. Germline V CDR1 and CDR2: KGHSH, LQKENI. The CDR3 totals 13 residues. This chain's CDR3 is CASSPRDSYEQYF. CDR3 bases read: TGTGCCAGCTCACCACGGGACAGCTACGAG.

Remarks on this clone: The read comes to an end 3 residues before the CDR3 does, leaving the germline J gene to fill in the end. The chain couples TRBV7-6 to TRBJ2-1; TRBD1 agrees at 7 bases. J lost 9 bases, V lost 5 bases, and 4 bases had no gene match. The CDR3 runs to 12 residues. The germline gives CDR1 SGHVS, CDR2 FNYEAQ. This CDR3 is CASSRGGREQFF. CDR3 bases read: TGTGCCAGCAGCCGAGGGGGCCGTGAG. The full variable domain, its missing parts supplied by reference TRBV7-6 and TRBJ2-1, is GAGVSQSPRYKVTKRGQDVALRCDPISGHVSLYWYRQALGQGPEFLTYFNYEAQQDKSGLPNDRFSAERPEGSISTLTIQRTEQRDSAMYRCASSRGGREQFFGPGTRLTVL.

CDR3 sequence reads: CASSFQALNTEAFF. CDR3 DNA, as far as it was read: TGTGCCAGCAGCTTCCAGGCCCTGAACACTGAA. The chain couples TRBV7-3 to TRBJ1-1; D gene unclear. The observed sequence ends 3 residues before the CDR3 terminus, with the missing tail filled in from the germline J gene. Trimming pared 3 bases from V and 0 bases from J, leaving 8 bases between. The CDR3 has 14 residues. The germline gives CDR1 SGHTA, CDR2 FQGTGA.

As concerns this clone: The CDR3 is cut off 3 residues early in the read; its end comes from the germline J gene. The chain joins TRBV7-6 to TRBJ1-1; 9 bases match TRBD1. CDR1 is SGHVS, CDR2 FNYEAQ, per germline. There are 14 residues in the CDR3. J gave up 3 bases and V 4 bases, and 3 bases lay outside the gene matches. CDR3 DNA (partial): TGTGCCAGCAGCTCCAGACAGGGGGACACTGAA. Amino acid sequence: CASSSRQGDTE. The full CDR3 sequence reads CASSSRQGDTEAFF.

To note about this clone: The observed sequence ends 3 residues before the CDR3 terminus, with the missing tail filled in from the germline J gene. This specimen includes other DNA sequences encoding the same CDR3. V and J are TRBV19 and TRBJ1-2, with a weak D call TRBD1 (5 bases). CDR3 length: 15 residues. Between the trimmed V and J ends, which lost 8 bases and 1 base, there was a span of 17 bases. CDR1 LNHDA and CDR2 SQIVND come from the germline V gene (reference sequence). This CDR3 reads CASSLRGGSNYGYTF. The covered CDR3 bases are TGTGCCAGTTCCCTTCGGGGGGGGAGTAACTATGGC.

As regards this clone: The CDR3 goes on 3 residues after the read ends, and that part is filled in from the germline J gene. The gene calls are TRBV2 and TRBJ1-3; D perhaps matches TRBD1 (6 bases). Germline V lookup: CDR1 SNHLY, CDR2 FYNNEI. Trimming shortened V by 0 bases and J by 2 bases, and 8 bases separated the two germline ends. The CDR3 has 15 amino acids. The chain's CDR3 is CASSEAWTAGNTIYF. CDR3 DNA, as far as it was read: TGTGCCAGCAGTGAAGCCTGGACAGCTGGAAACACC.

To note about this clone: With the read ending 3 residues before the CDR3 end, the germline J gene is used to fill in that end. V is TRBV7-8 and J is TRBJ1-1; TRBD1 is a possible D gene (5 bases). Germline CDR1 reads SGHVS; CDR2 reads FQNEAQ. The CDR3 has 12 amino acids. The CDR3 loop reads CASSTNRQEAFF. The part of the CDR3 DNA that was read is TGTGCCAGCAGCACTAACCGACAGGAA.

A word on this clone: With the read ending 3 residues before the CDR3 end, the germline J gene is used to fill in that end. J is TRBJ1-1 and V is TRBV7-3, with D uncertain. The CDR3 is 13 residues long. Germline CDR1 reads SGHTA; CDR2 reads FQGTGA. Trimming left V 5 bases short and J 1 base short, with 8 bases between. Partial CDR3 DNA: TGTGCCAGCAGCGCAACAGCGAACACTGAA. Amino acids: CASSATANTE. The whole CDR3 protein is CASSATANTEAFF.

Remarks on this clone: The observed sequence ends 3 residues before the CDR3 terminus, with the missing tail filled in from the germline J gene. This sequence joins TRBV12-3 or TRBV12-4 and TRBJ2-1, with TRBD1 matching 8 bases. This CDR3 comprises 15 residues. V trimming: 4 bases; J trimming: 6 bases; junction bases outside the gene matches: 8. This chain's CDR3 is CASSWTGQFPNEQFF. Incomplete CDR3 DNA: TGTGCCAGCAGTTGGACAGGGCAGTTTCCCAATGAG.

The CDR3 bases that were read are TGTGCCAGCAGCTCCCCCAGGGGGACGACTGAA. Encoded protein: CASSSPRGTTE. The full CDR3 sequence reads CASSSPRGTTEAFF. The chain recombines TRBV11-2 with TRBJ1-1, with TRBD1 matching 7 bases. The read is 3 residues too short to cover the CDR3 end, so that end is filled in from the germline J gene. V shed 4 bases and J 5 bases; nucleotides not matched to a gene: 7. The CDR3 is 14 residues long. Germline assignment: CDR1 SGHAT and CDR2 FQNNGV.

As to this clone: The observed sequence ends 3 residues before the CDR3 terminus, with the missing tail filled in from the germline J gene. The chain has TRBV20-1 and TRBJ2-3; 7 bases are shared with TRBD1. The germline CDR1 and CDR2 sequences are DFQATT and SNEGSKA (reference sequence). This CDR3 has 16 amino acids. The CDR3: CSARDSVRGSNQPQYF. The DNA read from the CDR3 is TGCAGTGCTAGAGACAGCGTCAGGGGGAGCAATCAGCCG.

On this clone itself: The CDR3 goes on 3 residues after the read ends, and that part is filled in from the germline J gene. This chain links TRBV6-1 with TRBJ2-5; 10 nucleotides agree with TRBD2. Germline-derived CDR1 and CDR2 are MNHNS and SASEGT. V dropped 3 bases and J dropped 5; count of bases not matched to a gene: 6. CDR3 length: 15 amino acids. The CDR3 DNA, read in part, is TGTGCCAGCAGTGATCTAGCGGGAGACTCGGAGACC. It is translated as CASSDLAGDSET. Given in full, the CDR3 is CASSDLAGDSETQYF.

CDR3 loop: CASSESGQGAYEQFF. The part of the CDR3 DNA that was read is TGCGCCAGCAGTGAGTCGGGACAGGGGGCATATGAG. The V and J genes are TRBV10-1 and TRBJ2-1; 12 nucleotides match TRBD1. The CDR3 end lies 3 residues beyond the end of the read and is filled in from the germline J gene. This CDR3 contains 15 residues. In germline, CDR1 is WNHNN, CDR2 SYGVQD (reference sequence). Germline trimming cut 0 bases from V and 8 bases from J; bases unmatched to any gene: 2.

On this clone: The sequence runs out 3 residues before the end of the CDR3; the remainder is reconstructed from the germline J gene. The rearrangement links TRBV5-1 to TRBJ1-5; TRBD1 might be the D (5 bases). The CDR3 extends over 15 amino acids. CDR1 is SGHRS and CDR2 is YFSETQ in the germline V gene. The V and J ends lost 4 bases and 7 bases respectively, with 18 bases between them. The CDR3 bases that were read are TGCGCCAGCAGCCCCAGACCAGGGTTAATCCAGCCC. It translates to CASSPRPGLIQP. In full, the CDR3 reads CASSPRPGLIQPQHF.

As regards this clone: The CDR3 is cut off 3 residues early in the read; its end comes from the germline J gene. The chain is built from TRBV5-4 and TRBJ2-1, with 10 bases identical to TRBD2. The trim removed 5 bases at V and 7 bases at J, leaving 9 bases unmatched. CDR3 length: 15 residues. Germline CDR1 and CDR2: SGHNT and YYREEE (reference sequence). CDR3 loop: CASSIGTSERNEQFF. CDR3 DNA, as far as it was read: TGTGCCAGCAGTATCGGGACTAGCGAAAGAAATGAG.

Notes on this clone: The DNA ends 3 residues before the CDR3 does, and the rest of the CDR3 is filled in from the germline J gene. This chain joins TRBV18 and TRBJ2-3; D uncertain. The CDR3 sequence is 15 residues long. CDR1 and CDR2 from the germline V gene are KGHSH and LQKENI. Trimming left V 2 bases short and J 0 bases short, with 9 bases between. The CDR3 bases that were read are TGTGCCAGCTCACCAGGGCAAGCTAGCACAGATACG. Translation gives CASSPGQASTDT. The whole CDR3 is CASSPGQASTDTQYF.

Concerning this clone itself: The DNA ends 3 residues before the CDR3 does, and the rest of the CDR3 is filled in from the germline J gene. This chain joins TRBV7-6 and TRBJ2-1; D possibly corresponds to TRBD1 (5 bases). CDR1 and CDR2 from the germline V gene are SGHVS and FNYEAQ. V was shortened by 5 bases and J by 3 bases, with 17 bases between the two germline ends. CDR3 length: 16 residues. The sequenced CDR3 bases are TGTGCCAGCAGCGGGGCAACAGGAATTGGCTACAATGAG. Its translation is CASSGATGIGYNE. Given in full, the CDR3 is CASSGATGIGYNEQFF.

Details on this clone: The read falls 3 residues short of the CDR3 end, and the missing part is taken from the germline J gene. The chain uses TRBV18 and TRBJ2-1, with 7 bases matching TRBD1. Trimming at V came to 3 bases and at J to 5 bases, leaving 13 bases not matched to a gene. Germline values: CDR1 KGHSH, CDR2 LQKENI. The CDR3 covers 17 residues. The CDR3: CASSPYTGTATNNEQFF. The sequenced part of the CDR3 DNA is TGTGCCAGCTCACCTTACACCGGGACAGCCACGAACAATGAG. Based on the CDR3 plus reference TRBV18 and TRBJ2-1, the full variable domain is NAGVMQNPRHLVRRRGQEARLRCSPMKGHSHVYWYRQLPEEGLKFMVYLQKENIIDESGMPKERFSAEFPKEGPSILRIQQVVRGDSAAYFCASSPYTGTATNNEQFFGPGTRLTVL.

As concerns this clone: The sequence runs out 3 residues before the end of the CDR3; the remainder is reconstructed from the germline J gene. This chain joins TRBV20-1 and TRBJ2-5; maybe TRBD2 (7 bases). The germline V gene has CDR1 DFQATT and CDR2 SNEGSKA (reference sequence). This CDR3 region has 16 residues. Deletions cut 0 bases from V and 5 bases from J, with 19 bases between. CDR3 bases read: TGCAGTGCTAGAGATTGGGGGGGGCGCCCTGGGGAGACC. The encoded protein is CSARDWGGRPGET. The full CDR3 sequence reads CSARDWGGRPGETQYF.

For this clone: Coverage ceases 3 residues before the CDR3 finishes, and the germline J gene fills in the end. The rearrangement links TRBV13 to TRBJ2-1; 16 bases are a match to TRBD2. Germline CDR1 reads PRHDT; CDR2 reads FYEKMQ (reference sequence). Trimming cost V 5 bases and J 8 bases; bases outside gene matches: 12. This CDR3 comprises 18 residues. Partial CDR3 DNA: TGTGCCAGCAGCCCGACCGGGACTAGCGGGGGGGCCGGCGATGAG. Its protein product is CASSPTGTSGGAGDE. The full CDR3 sequence reads CASSPTGTSGGAGDEQFF.

Details on this clone: The CDR3 end is not reached by the read, which stops 3 residues before it; the germline J gene fills it in. The chain is built from TRBV11-2 and TRBJ2-3; no reliable D call. Germline CDR1 reads SGHAT; CDR2 reads FQNNGV. This CDR3 has 14 residues. Deletions cut 5 bases from V and 0 bases from J, with 9 bases between. The part of the CDR3 DNA that was read is TGTGCCAGCAGCCCCGAGACAAGCACAGATACG. Translating it yields CASSPETSTDT. The whole CDR3 reads CASSPETSTDTQYF.

With regard to this clone: Sequencing ends 3 residues short of the CDR3 end; the germline J gene provides the rest. The chain combines TRBV11-1 with TRBJ1-6, with 8 positions matching TRBD1. V shed 3 bases and J 9 bases; nucleotides not matched to a gene: 1. The CDR3 extends over 13 amino acids. CDR1 and CDR2 (germline): SGHAT, FQDESV (reference sequence). CDR3 DNA, as far as it was read: TGTGCCAGCAGCTTTCAGGGGGCTTCACCC. As protein: CASSFQGASP. The CDR3 in its entirety is CASSFQGASPLHF.

About this clone: The read finishes 3 residues shy of the CDR3 end, and the germline J gene is used to complete it. This chain uses TRBV20-1 with TRBJ2-1, with 11 bases matching TRBD2. V was pared by 2 bases and J by 4 bases, with 10 bases of the junction left unmatched. The length of the CDR3 is 17 residues. The germline V gene encodes CDR1 DFQATT and CDR2 SNEGSKA (reference sequence). CDR3 DNA (partial): TGCAGTGCTAGAACCGGGACTAGCGGATTTGGGTACAATGAG. It encodes CSARTGTSGFGYNE. The CDR3, in full, reads CSARTGTSGFGYNEQFF.

As to this clone: Read data end 3 residues before the CDR3 end; the end is taken from the germline J gene. The gene calls are TRBV2 and TRBJ1-1; 7 nucleotides align to TRBD1. Germline lookup yields CDR1 SNHLY and CDR2 FYNNEI. The CDR3 extends over 14 amino acids. J lost 3 bases, V lost 4 bases, and 5 bases had no gene match. The sequenced part of the CDR3 DNA is TGTGCCAGCAGTGGGACAGGTGTCTACACTGAA. Translation gives CASSGTGVYTE. The whole CDR3 sequence is CASSGTGVYTEAFF. Complete variable domain (other parts from reference TRBV2 and TRBJ1-1): EPEVTQTPSHQVTQMGQEVILRCVPISNHLYFYWYRQILGQKVEFLVSFYNNEISEKSEIFDDQFSVERPDGSNFTLKIRSTKLEDSAMYFCASSGTGVYTEAFFGQGTRLTVV.

In the case of this clone: The CDR3 goes on 3 residues after the read ends, and that part is filled in from the germline J gene. The V and J genes are TRBV27 and TRBJ2-1; 7 bases line up with TRBD1. Per germline, CDR1 MNHEY and CDR2 SMNVEV (reference sequence). The V segment lost 5 bases and the J segment 4 bases; nucleotides outside the gene matches: 8. This CDR3 has 15 amino acids. This CDR3 is CASSPSGGAYNEQFF. CDR3 bases read: TGTGCCAGCAGTCCGTCAGGGGGAGCGTACAATGAG.

Details on this clone: The read halts 3 residues ahead of the CDR3 end, with the missing end drawn from the germline J gene. The rearrangement links TRBV20-1 to TRBJ1-2, with D maybe TRBD1 (6 bases). The CDR3 spans 15 residues. The germline V gene has CDR1 DFQATT and CDR2 SNEGSKA (reference sequence). V was pared by 1 base and J by 2 bases, with 14 bases between. CDR3 loop: CSARVLGQSNYGYTF. The part of the CDR3 DNA that was read is TGCAGTGCTAGAGTTTTAGGACAGTCCAACTATGGC.